The 29 T cell receptor beta chains below come from one sample, sequenced in a study of control samples from healthy donors and cancer patients. Libraries were prepared by immunoSEQ multiplex PCR; TCRdb keeps only in-frame clonotypes and omits some of them. There are about 110,000 clones in the sample; around 87% occur only once, and around 3.5% lies in the top ten. The sample comprised PBMCs. These TCRs come from a woman in her sixties or seventies with lung cancer.

This clone was seen a handful of times. The chain uses TRBV27 and TRBJ2-1, with 10 bases that match TRBD1. CDR1 is MNHEY and CDR2 is SMNVEV in the germline V gene (reference sequence). CDR3 length: 16 residues. V lost 4 bases to trimming and J lost 7 bases; unmatched junction nucleotides: 10. DNA of the CDR3: TGTGCCAGCAGTTCCCAGACAGGGGGCGCAAGGAATGAGCAGTTCTTC. It codes for CASSSQTGGARNEQFF.

This clone was counted once. The rearrangement joins TRBV27 to TRBJ1-2, with D unresolved. The germline V gene has CDR1 MNHEY and CDR2 SMNVEV (reference sequence). V lost 5 bases and J 7 bases, leaving 17 bases between the germline ends. CDR3 length equals 14 residues. The CDR3 sequence is CASSPNRELTGYTF. CDR3 nucleotide sequence: TGTGCCAGCAGTCCAAATAGGGAATTAACTGGCTACACCTTC.

The chain links TRBV3-1 (or the pseudogene TRBV3-2) to TRBJ1-1; D is undetermined. V shed 4 bases and J shed 0 bases, with 9 bases lying between them. The CDR3 extends over 14 amino acids. In germline, CDR1 is LGHDT, CDR2 YNNKEL (reference sequence). Here the CDR3 DNA reads TGTGCCAGCAGCCGCTTAGGAATGAACACTGAAGCTTTCTTT. Its protein product is CASSRLGMNTEAFF.

V usage is TRBV21-1 and J usage is TRBJ2-1; TRBD2, the table's D call, lacks a check against the DNA. TRBV21-1 is listed as a pseudogene. The CDR3 is made up of 14 amino acids. The CDR3 spells CASVPSGPYNEQFF. The CDR3 region has the DNA TGTGCCAGCGTCCCTAGCGGCCCCTACAATGAGCAGTTCTTC.

The chain is built from TRBV7-8 and TRBJ2-3; 7 nucleotides line up with TRBD1. J was trimmed by 6 bases and V by 3 bases; bases with no gene match: 0. Germline lookup yields CDR1 SGHVS and CDR2 FQNEAQ. The CDR3 loop spans 12 amino acids. This chain's CDR3 is CASSLTGDTQYF. In DNA form, the CDR3 reads TGTGCCAGCAGCTTGACAGGGGATACGCAGTATTTT.

This chain connects TRBV11-1 to TRBJ1-2, with 9 nucleotides matching TRBD1. Germline assignment: CDR1 SGHAT and CDR2 FQDESV (reference sequence). V shed 0 bases and J 2 bases; nucleotides not matched to a gene: 1. The length of the CDR3 is 15 residues. CDR3 sequence: CASSLAQGANYGYTF. CDR3 nucleotide sequence: TGTGCCAGCAGCTTAGCACAGGGGGCAAACTATGGCTACACCTTC.

J is TRBJ2-1 and V is TRBV7-9; D uncertain. V was pared by 1 base and J by 8 bases, with 3 bases between. This CDR3 has 11 residues. The germline V gene has CDR1 SEHNR and CDR2 FQNEAQ (reference sequence). For the CDR3, the DNA is TGTGCCAGCAGCTTAGGGGATGAGCAGTTCTTC. Protein sequence: CASSLGDEQFF.

The genes are TRBV19 and TRBJ1-2; TRBD1 matches at 9 bases. CDR3 size: 16 residues. Germline V gene data show CDR1 as LNHDA and CDR2 as SQIVND (reference sequence). The trim removed 6 bases at V and 2 bases at J, leaving 10 bases unmatched. The CDR3 DNA sequence: TGTGCCAGTAGAAAGGGACAGGGAGGGGACAACTATGGCTACACCTTC. This translates into CASRKGQGGDNYGYTF.

The chain uses TRBV21-1 and TRBJ2-7; the table's D call, TRBD1, has no DNA check behind it. TRBV21-1 represents a pseudogene. This CDR3 region has 15 residues. The CDR3 loop reads CASSKPPGQGGKQYF. As DNA, the CDR3 is TGTGCCAGCAGCAAACCCCCGGGACAGGGAGGGAAGCAGTACTTC.

The V and J genes are TRBV13 and TRBJ2-3; 9 nucleotides align to TRBD2. The germline V gene encodes CDR1 PRHDT and CDR2 FYEKMQ (reference sequence). V dropped 2 bases and J dropped 3; count of bases not matched to a gene: 6. The CDR3 loop spans 16 amino acids. CDR3 protein: CASSLTAGGPTDTQYF. Written as DNA, the CDR3 is TGTGCCAGCAGCTTAACGGCGGGGGGGCCGACAGATACGCAGTATTTT.

The CDR3 DNA is TGTGCCAGCAGTCGTGTCAATGAGCAGTTCTTC. Its translation: CASSRVNEQFF. V usage is TRBV12-3 or TRBV12-4 and J usage is TRBJ2-1; no definite D call. Trimming cost V 5 bases and J 6 bases, with 5 bases left between them. This CDR3 comprises 11 residues.

Only one count was recorded for this clone. The V gene is TRBV19, the J gene TRBJ2-7; 11 nucleotides agree with TRBD2. V dropped 5 bases and J dropped 7; count of bases not matched to a gene: 10. The CDR3 runs to 15 residues. Germline CDR1 reads LNHDA; CDR2 reads SQIVND (reference sequence). CDR3 bases: TGTGCCAGTAGTGATACTAGCGGGGGAATGCAGGAGCAGTACTTC. Its protein product is CASSDTSGGMQEQYF. The full variable domain, its missing parts supplied by reference TRBV19 and TRBJ2-7, is DGGITQSPKYLFRKEGQNVTLSCEQNLNHDAMYWYRQDPGQGLRLIYYSQIVNDFQKGDIAEGYSVSREKKESFPLTVTSAQKNPTAFYLCASSDTSGGMQEQYFGPGTRLTVT.

V and J are TRBV10-3 and TRBJ2-7, with 10 bases lining up with TRBD2. Germline values: CDR1 ENHRY, CDR2 SYGVKD. The CDR3 has 16 amino acids. The V segment lost 2 bases and the J segment 6 bases; nucleotides outside the gene matches: 10. CDR3 sequence reads: CAISEASGGTFSEQYF. The CDR3 DNA follows: TGTGCCATCAGTGAGGCTAGCGGGGGAACCTTTAGCGAGCAGTACTTC.

This chain links TRBV5-1 with TRBJ1-1, with D tentatively TRBD1 (5 bases). V lost 0 bases and J lost 4, with 13 bases in between. This CDR3 contains 15 residues. The germline V gene encodes CDR1 SGHRS and CDR2 YFSETQ. The CDR3, as DNA: TGCGCCAGCAGCTTGGGGGGGAGTTCCTTCACTGAAGCTTTCTTT. This encodes CASSLGGSSFTEAFF.

In the case of this clone: Other DNA sequences of this sample code for an identical CDR3. The genes are TRBV6-2 or TRBV6-3 and TRBJ1-1; a weak D match, TRBD1 (5 bases). The germline gives CDR1 MNHEY, CDR2 SVGEGT. V lost 2 bases and J 1 base, leaving 5 bases between the germline ends. The CDR3 extends over 13 amino acids. In DNA form, the CDR3 reads TGTGCCAGCAGTTACAGGGGGAACACTGAAGCTTTCTTT. It is translated as CASSYRGNTEAFF.

The V and J genes are TRBV6-5 and TRBJ1-2; D remains unclear. CDR1 and CDR2 (germline): MNHEY, SVGAGI. The CDR3 extends over 12 amino acids. V shed 8 bases and J shed 2 bases, with 9 bases lying between them. The CDR3 here is CASGGLNYGYTF. The CDR3 nucleotides are TGTGCCAGCGGCGGACTAAACTATGGCTACACCTTC.

V and J are TRBV6-2 or TRBV6-3 and TRBJ2-7; no clear D gene. V was cut by 6 bases and J by 2 bases, with 17 bases left in between. Per the germline V gene, CDR1 is MNHEY and CDR2 is SVGEGT. CDR3 length: 15 residues. As DNA, the CDR3 is TGTGCCAGCAGCCTCATGATTATTGGGGCCTACGAGCAGTACTTC. It specifies CASSLMIIGAYEQYF.

This sequence joins TRBV5-1 and TRBJ2-5; D uncertain. Germline loops: CDR1 SGHRS, CDR2 YFSETQ. The V gene lost 4 bases and the J gene lost 1 base, with 5 bases spanning the gap. The CDR3 has 12 residues. This CDR3 reads CASSRSQETQYF. CDR3 nucleotide sequence: TGCGCCAGCAGCAGAAGCCAAGAGACCCAGTACTTC.

In its sample, this clone was seen a few times. The CDR3 loop reads CASSLGGKGGGTEAFF. For the CDR3, the DNA is TGTGCCAGCAGCTTAGGTGGGAAAGGGGGCGGCACTGAAGCTTTCTTT. The chain joins TRBV5-6 to TRBJ1-1; 7 nucleotides match TRBD1. The trim removed 2 bases at V and 4 bases at J, leaving 11 bases unmatched. This CDR3 has 16 amino acids. Germline V gene lookup returns CDR1 SGHDT and CDR2 YYEEEE. Using reference TRBV5-6 and TRBJ1-1 for the parts outside the CDR3, the full variable domain is DAGVTQSPTHLIKTRGQQVTLRCSPKSGHDTVSWYQQALGQGPQFIFQYYEEEERQRGNFPDRFSGHQFPNYSSELNVNALLLGDSALYLCASSLGGKGGGTEAFFGQGTRLTVV.

The chain is built from TRBV19 and TRBJ1-2, with 7 bases identical to TRBD1. The CDR3 loop spans 14 amino acids. CDR1 is LNHDA, CDR2 SQIVND, per germline (reference sequence). After removal of 9 bases from V and 1 base from J, the junction contained 8 bases not matched to a gene. This CDR3 reads CASGMQGGNYGYTF. The CDR3 nucleotides read TGTGCCAGCGGGATGCAGGGGGGTAACTATGGCTACACCTTC. Supplemented by reference TRBV19 and TRBJ1-2, the full variable domain reads DGGITQSPKYLFRKEGQNVTLSCEQNLNHDAMYWYRQDPGQGLRLIYYSQIVNDFQKGDIAEGYSVSREKKESFPLTVTSAQKNPTAFYLCASGMQGGNYGYTFGSGTRLTVV.

V usage is TRBV7-6 and J usage is TRBJ1-6; D not resolved. CDR1 SGHVS and CDR2 FNYEAQ come from the germline V gene. The CDR3 runs to 12 residues. Trimming took 0 bases from V and 10 from J, leaving 4 bases between them. DNA for the CDR3: TGTGCCAGCAGCTTAGCTCGGTCACCCCTCCACTTT. Protein sequence: CASSLARSPLHF.

This rearrangement joins TRBV7-9 to TRBJ2-1, with D hard to call. V lost 3 bases to trimming and J lost 2 bases, with 23 bases between them. The CDR3 is 19 amino acids. Germline V gene lookup returns CDR1 SEHNR and CDR2 FQNEAQ (reference sequence). CDR3: CASSFYSFRRRRPYNEQFF. CDR3 in DNA: TGTGCCAGCAGCTTCTACTCCTTTAGGCGTCGACGTCCCTACAATGAGCAGTTCTTC.

The V call is TRBV7-9, the J call TRBJ1-1, with unresolved D. Trimming shortened V by 3 bases and J by 1 base, and 6 bases separated the two germline ends. Germline V CDR1 and CDR2: SEHNR, FQNEAQ (reference sequence). The CDR3 length is 13 residues. CDR3 sequence: CASSFPQNTEAFF. In DNA, the CDR3 is TGTGCCAGCAGCTTTCCCCAGAACACTGAAGCTTTCTTT.

In regard to this clone: At one end the junction does not follow the germline gene, possibly because of a read error. V usage is TRBV28 and J usage is TRBJ1-1; D possibly corresponds to TRBD1 (5 bases). Germline V gives CDR1 MDHEN, CDR2 SYDVKM. The CDR3 consists of 12 residues. CDR3 residues: CASSSAGPLKNF. The CDR3 region has the DNA TGTGCCAGCAGTTCGGCAGGGCCGCTAAAGAACTTT.

This chain joins TRBV7-9 and TRBJ2-7; 7 bases are shared with TRBD2. V lost 2 bases, J lost 5 bases, and 9 bases stayed unmatched. Germline V gene lookup returns CDR1 SEHNR and CDR2 FQNEAQ (reference sequence). CDR3 length: 15 amino acids. The CDR3 protein is CASSLNRDGTNEQYF. The CDR3 DNA reads TGTGCCAGCAGCTTAAATAGGGATGGGACTAACGAGCAGTACTTC.

The genes are TRBV19 and TRBJ2-5, with 10 bases identical to TRBD2. The CDR3 totals 16 residues. The J segment lost 5 bases and the V segment lost 2 bases, leaving 8 bases of the junction unmatched. Per the germline V gene, CDR1 is LNHDA and CDR2 is SQIVND (reference sequence). CDR3 protein: CASSIRSGRAGETQYF. CDR3 in DNA: TGTGCCAGTAGTATAAGGAGCGGGAGGGCCGGGGAGACCCAGTACTTC. The whole variable domain, remainder taken from reference TRBV19 and TRBJ2-5, is DGGITQSPKYLFRKEGQNVTLSCEQNLNHDAMYWYRQDPGQGLRLIYYSQIVNDFQKGDIAEGYSVSREKKESFPLTVTSAQKNPTAFYLCASSIRSGRAGETQYFGPGTRLLVL.

This clone was observed a few times. The V gene is TRBV3-1 (or the pseudogene TRBV3-2), the J gene TRBJ2-1; 8 bases agree with TRBD2. Germline CDR1 and CDR2: LGHDT and YNNKEL (reference sequence). With 1 base clipped from V and 0 bases from J, the junction kept 8 bases outside the gene matches. This CDR3 has 18 residues. Written as DNA, the CDR3 is TGTGCCAGCAGCCAAGCAAGACTAGCGCCTAGCTCCTACAATGAGCAGTTCTTC. It specifies CASSQARLAPSSYNEQFF.

The chain carries TRBV14 and TRBJ2-5, with 8 bases identical to TRBD1. The CDR3 contains 15 residues. Germline V CDR1 and CDR2: SGHDN, FVKESK. Trimming cost V 5 bases and J 1 base; bases outside gene matches: 6. CDR3: CASSKTQGAQETQYF. The CDR3 DNA reads as TGTGCCAGCAGCAAAACCCAGGGGGCCCAAGAGACCCAGTACTTC.

The chain carries TRBV19 and TRBJ1-1; D is undetermined. V lost 0 bases, J lost 1 base, and 12 bases lay in between. Germline loops: CDR1 LNHDA, CDR2 SQIVND (reference sequence). The CDR3 consists of 16 residues. The CDR3 nucleotides read TGTGCCAGTAGTATAGATACCCTCTCCGCGAACACTGAAGCTTTCTTT. Its protein product is CASSIDTLSANTEAFF.